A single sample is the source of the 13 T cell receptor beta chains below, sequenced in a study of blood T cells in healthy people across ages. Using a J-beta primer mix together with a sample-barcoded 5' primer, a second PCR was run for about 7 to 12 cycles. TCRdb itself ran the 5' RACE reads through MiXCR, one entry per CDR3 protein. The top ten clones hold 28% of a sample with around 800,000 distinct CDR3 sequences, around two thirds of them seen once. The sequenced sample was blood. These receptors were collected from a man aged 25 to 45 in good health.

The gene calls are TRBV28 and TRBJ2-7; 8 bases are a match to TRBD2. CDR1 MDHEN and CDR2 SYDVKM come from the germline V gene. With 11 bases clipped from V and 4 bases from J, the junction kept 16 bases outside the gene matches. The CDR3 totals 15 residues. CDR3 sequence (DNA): TGTGCCGGCAACTCCCCGGGGGGGACAAAGTACGAGCAGTACTTC. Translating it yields CAGNSPGGTKYEQYF.

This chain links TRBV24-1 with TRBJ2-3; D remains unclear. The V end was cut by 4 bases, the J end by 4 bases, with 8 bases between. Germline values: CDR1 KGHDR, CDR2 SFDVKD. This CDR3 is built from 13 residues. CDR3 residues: CATSDRVPDTQYF. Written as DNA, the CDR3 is TGTGCCACCAGTGACCGGGTCCCAGATACGCAGTATTTT.

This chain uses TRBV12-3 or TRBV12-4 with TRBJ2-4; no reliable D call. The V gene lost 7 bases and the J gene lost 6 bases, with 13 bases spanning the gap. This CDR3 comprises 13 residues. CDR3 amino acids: CASTPGGINIQYF. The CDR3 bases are TGTGCCAGCACCCCGGGTGGGATAAACATTCAGTACTTC.

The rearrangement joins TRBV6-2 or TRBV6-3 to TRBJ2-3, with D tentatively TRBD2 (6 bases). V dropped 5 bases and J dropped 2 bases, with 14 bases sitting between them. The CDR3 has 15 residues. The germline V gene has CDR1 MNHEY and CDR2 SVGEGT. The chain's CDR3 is CASSPTSPYTDTQYF. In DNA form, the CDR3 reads TGTGCCAGCAGTCCGACTAGTCCCTACACAGATACGCAGTATTTT.

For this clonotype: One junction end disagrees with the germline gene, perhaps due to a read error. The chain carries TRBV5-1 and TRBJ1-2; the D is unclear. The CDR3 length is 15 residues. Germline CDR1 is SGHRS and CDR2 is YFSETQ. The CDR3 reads CASSSRLGQNYGYTF. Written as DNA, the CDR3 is TGCGCCAGCAGCTCGAGACTAGGGCAGAACTACGGCTACACCTTC.

CDR3 sequence: CASSLRGPSTDTQYF. Here the CDR3 DNA reads TGTGCCAGCAGTCTCCGTGGGCCTAGCACAGATACGCAGTATTTT. The chain employs TRBV28 and TRBJ2-3; no clear D gene. Germline values: CDR1 MDHEN, CDR2 SYDVKM. V dropped 5 bases and J dropped 0 bases, with 12 bases sitting between them. The CDR3 is 15 amino acids.

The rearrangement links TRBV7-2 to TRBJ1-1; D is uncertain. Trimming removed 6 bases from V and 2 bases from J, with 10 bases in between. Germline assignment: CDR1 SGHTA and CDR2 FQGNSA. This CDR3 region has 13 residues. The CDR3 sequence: CASSSQSNTEAFF. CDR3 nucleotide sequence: TGTGCCAGCAGTAGCCAAAGTAACACTGAAGCTTTCTTT.

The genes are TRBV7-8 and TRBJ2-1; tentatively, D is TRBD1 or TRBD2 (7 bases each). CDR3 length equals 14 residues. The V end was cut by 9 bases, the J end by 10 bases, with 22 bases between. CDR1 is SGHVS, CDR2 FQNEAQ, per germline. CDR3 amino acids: CASREGAHNVEQFF. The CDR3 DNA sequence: TGTGCCAGTAGGGAGGGGGCCCACAATGTAGAGCAGTTCTTC.

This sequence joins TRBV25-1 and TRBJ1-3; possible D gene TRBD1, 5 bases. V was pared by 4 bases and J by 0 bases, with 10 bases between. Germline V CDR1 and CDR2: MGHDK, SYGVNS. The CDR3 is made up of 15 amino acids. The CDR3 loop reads CASSGGAFSGNTIYF. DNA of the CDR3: TGTGCCAGCAGTGGAGGGGCTTTCTCTGGAAACACCATATATTTT.

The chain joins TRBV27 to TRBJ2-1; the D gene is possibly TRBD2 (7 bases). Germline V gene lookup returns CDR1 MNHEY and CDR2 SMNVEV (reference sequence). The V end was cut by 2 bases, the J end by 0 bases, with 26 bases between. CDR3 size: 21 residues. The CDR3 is CASSLRGGGALGVSSYNEQFF. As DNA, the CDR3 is TGTGCCAGCAGTTTAAGAGGTGGGGGGGCCTTGGGGGTTAGCTCCTACAATGAGCAGTTCTTC.

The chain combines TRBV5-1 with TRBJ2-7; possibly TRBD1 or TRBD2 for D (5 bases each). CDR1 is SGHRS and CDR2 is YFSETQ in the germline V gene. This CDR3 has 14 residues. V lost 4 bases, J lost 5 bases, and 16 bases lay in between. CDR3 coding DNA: TGCGCCAGCAGCCCACGGGGTGACAGCGACGAGCAGTACTTC. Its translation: CASSPRGDSDEQYF.

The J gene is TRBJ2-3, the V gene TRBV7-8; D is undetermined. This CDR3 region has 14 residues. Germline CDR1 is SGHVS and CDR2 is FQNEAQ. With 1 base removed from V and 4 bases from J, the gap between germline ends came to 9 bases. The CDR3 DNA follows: TGTGCCAGCAGCTTAGGACACTTGGCAGATACGCAGTATTTT. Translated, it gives CASSLGHLADTQYF.

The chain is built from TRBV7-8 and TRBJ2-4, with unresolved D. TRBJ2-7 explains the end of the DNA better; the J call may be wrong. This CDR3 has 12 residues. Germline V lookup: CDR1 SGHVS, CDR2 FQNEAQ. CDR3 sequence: CASSLEWDEQYF. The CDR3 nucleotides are TGTGCCAGCAGCTTAGAATGGGACGAGCAGTACTTC.